The clone carrying this T cell receptor (beta chain) occurred many times. Building the TCR beta libraries relied on iRepertoire HTBI primers, and CDR3 regions underwent Arm-PCR. TCRdb ran MiXCR on the multiplex PCR reads and lists one entry per CDR3 protein. The sample includes hundreds of thousands of distinct CDR3 sequences, 15% to 20% of them seen just once. Stated time point: newly diagnosed GD, antithyroid drugs for less than 3 months. RNA extracted from PBMCs served as the sequencing template. This specimen comes from a study of regulatory T cells in long-lasting Graves disease. The CDR3 contains 12 residues. V was pared by 1 base and J by 11 bases, with 9 bases between. In germline, CDR1 is LGHDT, CDR2 YNNKEL (reference sequence). These data also featured in a second study, about T cells in Graves' hyperthyroidism and ophthalmopathy. This second report adds: Patients aged 18 to 65 had newly diagnosed hyperthyroidism that had lasted under 2 months.

The rearrangement joins TRBV3-1 to TRBJ2-1; D remains unclear. Sequenced here: peripheral blood mononuclear cells (PBMCs), sampled at new diagnosis, from a patient treated with antithyroid drugs. The sequence was collected from a woman aged 25 to 39 with Graves disease. The CDR3 region has the DNA TGTGCCAGCAGCCAAGTTTTGACACAGCAGTTCTTC. Residues: CASSQVLTQQFF.